This entry lists 25 T cell receptor beta chains sequenced from one sample in a study of Graves' ophthalmopathy and Graves' hyperthyroidism (dated by TCRdb to 2016 to 2019). TCRdb names Illumina HiSeq 2000 as the instrument used. For repertoire sequencing, the TCR beta CDR3 regions were amplified from RNA transcripts. The first round of RT-PCR was done with HTBI primers and the Qiagen OneStep RT-PCR kit, and was followed by a second round of multiplex PCR, then size selection and purification. TCRdb ran its own pipeline on the public reads, namely fastp trimming at Q25 and MiXCR clone calling, and kept in-frame beta chains. All rows with the same CDR3 protein become a single entry with the most common DNA and genes. The sample table lists a few hundred thousand distinct CDR3 sequences, 17% of them with a count of one. Roughly 2.3% of the sample is in the top ten clones. Sequenced material: peripheral blood. The source of these receptors is an adult woman with stable Graves' hyperthyroidism.

In this sample, this clonotype turned up many times. The V call is TRBV6-2 or TRBV6-3, the J call TRBJ1-1, with D possibly being TRBD1 (5 bases). The CDR3 has 13 amino acids. Germline values: CDR1 MNHEY, CDR2 SVGEGT. The germline V and J ends were trimmed by 7 bases and 1 base, with 10 bases remaining between them. The CDR3 spells CASIKTGNTEAFF. CDR3 coding DNA: TGTGCCAGCATTAAAACAGGGAACACTGAAGCTTTCTTT.

This clonotype occurred many times. The rearrangement joins TRBV24-1 to TRBJ1-1, with D possibly matching TRBD1 (5 bases). This CDR3 is built from 14 residues. V lost 3 bases, J lost 0 bases, and 7 bases lay in between. Germline CDR1 and CDR2: KGHDR and SFDVKD. The CDR3 loop is CATSDRGMNTEAFF. As DNA, the CDR3 is TGTGCCACCAGTGATCGGGGCATGAACACTGAAGCTTTCTTT.

This clonotype was seen ten or more times. The CDR3 DNA reads as TGTGCCAGCAGTAACTGGGACAGACTGGACGAGCAGTACTTC. Protein sequence: CASSNWDRLDEQYF. The J gene is TRBJ2-7, the V gene TRBV12-3 or TRBV12-4; TRBD1 matches 7 bases. CDR3 length: 14 amino acids. The ends lost 5 bases at V and 5 bases at J; junction bases unmatched: 9.

The chain couples TRBV12-3 or TRBV12-4 to TRBJ2-5; 16 nucleotides match TRBD2. This CDR3 contains 16 residues. Trimming cost V 7 bases and J 5 bases; bases outside gene matches: 7. Here the CDR3 reads CASTLGLAGGGETQYF. CDR3 bases: TGTGCCAGCACCTTGGGACTAGCGGGAGGGGGGGAGACCCAGTACTTC.

Ten or more counts support this clonotype. The rearrangement joins TRBV11-1 to TRBJ1-1; TRBD1 might be the D (5 bases). The V end lost 5 bases, the J end lost 2 bases, and 15 bases lay between the germline ends. The CDR3 has 15 residues. The germline CDR1 and CDR2 sequences are SGHAT and FQDESV (reference sequence). CDR3 nucleotides: TGTGCCAGCAGCCCACTCCTCGACAGCAACACTGAAGCTTTCTTT. It translates to CASSPLLDSNTEAFF.

The chain joins TRBV19 to TRBJ1-2; D uncertain. From germline, CDR1 is LNHDA and CDR2 SQIVND (reference sequence). There are 13 residues in the CDR3. The ends were cut back, 8 bases at V and 5 bases at J, with 15 bases in the middle. CDR3 region: CASGFGLSYGYTF. CDR3 coding DNA: TGTGCCAGTGGTTTCGGGCTATCTTATGGCTACACCTTC.

Notes on this clonotype: A read error is possible here, since a much larger clone lies one base away. The chain carries TRBV30 and TRBJ1-3; D call uncertain. Germline values: CDR1 GTSNPN, CDR2 SVGIG (reference sequence). The CDR3 is 16 residues long. The DNA of the CDR3 is TGTGCCTGGTTTTCTCGCCGGCCGTTTCCTGGAAACACCATATGTTTT. This sequence encodes CAWFSRRPFPGNTICF.

The chain uses TRBV7-9 and TRBJ2-5, with D perhaps matching TRBD2 (5 bases). V lost 2 bases and J 4 bases, leaving 11 bases between the germline ends. This CDR3 has 14 residues. Germline-derived CDR1 and CDR2 are SEHNR and FQNEAQ (reference sequence). Here the CDR3 reads CASSLPPSGETQYF. The CDR3, as DNA: TGTGCCAGCAGCTTACCCCCGAGCGGAGAGACCCAGTACTTC.

This clonotype has a count of ten or more. This chain connects TRBV4-1 to TRBJ2-5; D might be TRBD1 (5 bases). The CDR3 has 14 amino acids. Germline CDR1 is MGHRA and CDR2 is YSYEKL. The V end lost 0 bases, the J end lost 3 bases, and 8 bases lay between the germline ends. CDR3 amino acids: CASSQDEQEETQYF. In DNA, the CDR3 is TGCGCCAGCAGCCAAGATGAACAGGAAGAGACCCAGTACTTC.

This clonotype appeared many times. The CDR3 coding sequence is TGTGCCAGCAGTTACGATCGGATTAACCAAGAGACCCAGTACTTC. This encodes CASSYDRINQETQYF. V and J are TRBV6-5 and TRBJ2-5; D is unresolved. Trimming cost V 2 bases and J 0 bases, with 10 bases left between them. Germline values: CDR1 MNHEY, CDR2 SVGAGI. CDR3 size: 15 residues.

This clonotype was picked up many times. This sequence joins TRBV20-1 and TRBJ1-3; possible D gene TRBD1, 5 bases. V was shortened by 6 bases and J by 0 bases, with 18 bases between the two germline ends. The CDR3 length is 16 residues. Germline loops: CDR1 DFQATT, CDR2 SNEGSKA (reference sequence). The CDR3 loop reads CSALGHRGDSGNTIYF. CDR3 DNA sequence: TGCAGTGCCCTTGGTCATCGGGGGGACTCTGGAAACACCATATATTTT.

The chain joins TRBV4-2 to TRBJ2-5, with 8 bases aligning to TRBD1. Germline assignment: CDR1 LGHNA and CDR2 YNFKEQ. CDR3 length: 16 residues. The trim removed 6 bases at V and 0 bases at J, leaving 9 bases unmatched. This chain's CDR3 is CASSFSGTGDQETQYF. The CDR3 DNA sequence: TGTGCCAGCAGTTTCTCCGGGACAGGTGACCAAGAGACCCAGTACTTC.

This clonotype has ten or more counts. A read error is possible here, since a much larger clone lies one base away. The J gene is TRBJ1-1, the V gene TRBV6-1; the match to TRBD1 covers 7 bases. The length of the CDR3 is 15 residues. Germline V gene data show CDR1 as MNHNS and CDR2 as SASEGT. The CDR3 sequence is CAGSELAGGSTEAFF. The CDR3 DNA follows: TGTGCCGGCAGTGAATTGGCAGGGGGGAGCACTGAAGCTTTCTTT.

With respect to this clonotype: A much bigger clone sits one base away, suggesting this may be a read error. V gene TRBV4-1 combines with J gene TRBJ1-2; weak D call: TRBD1 (5 bases). This CDR3 is 15 amino acids long. Germline lookup yields CDR1 MGHRA and CDR2 YSYEKL. CDR3 coding DNA: TGCGCCAGCAGCCAAGCCCAGCCGGAGGGGTTTGGCTTCACCTTC. Translating gives CASSQAQPEGFGFTF.

The table lists this clonotype with many counts. This chain joins TRBV5-1 and TRBJ2-7, with D maybe TRBD2 (5 bases). In germline, CDR1 is SGHRS, CDR2 YFSETQ. The CDR3 consists of 13 residues. V dropped 4 bases and J dropped 12 bases, with 20 bases sitting between them. CDR3 sequence reads: CASSPGGAHSVYF. In DNA form, the CDR3 reads TGCGCCAGCAGCCCCGGAGGAGCCCACAGCGTGTACTTC.

V gene TRBV4-2 combines with J gene TRBJ2-5; 14 bases align to TRBD2. V was pared by 4 bases and J by 1 base, with 5 bases of the junction left unmatched. The germline V gene encodes CDR1 LGHNA and CDR2 YNFKEQ. The CDR3 consists of 17 residues. The CDR3 bases are TGTGCCAGCAGCCCAGGACTAGCGGGGGGAACCCAAGAGACCCAGTACTTC. It translates to CASSPGLAGGTQETQYF.

V is TRBV28 and J is TRBJ1-1; D might be TRBD1 (6 bases). Trimming shortened V by 4 bases and J by 8 bases, and 11 bases separated the two germline ends. The germline V gene has CDR1 MDHEN and CDR2 SYDVKM. This CDR3 contains 12 residues. Here the CDR3 reads CASSYPTGEAFF. CDR3 nucleotide sequence: TGTGCCAGCAGTTACCCTACAGGGGAAGCTTTCTTT. The full variable domain, its missing parts supplied by reference TRBV28 and TRBJ1-1, is DVKVTQSSRYLVKRTGEKVFLECVQDMDHENMFWYRQDPGLGLRLIYFSYDVKMKEKGDIPEGYSVSREKKERFSLILESASTNQTSMYLCASSYPTGEAFFGQGTRLTVV.

In this sample, this clonotype turned up many times. The chain is built from TRBV7-2 and TRBJ2-7, with D perhaps given as TRBD1 or TRBD2 (5 bases each). Germline CDR1 reads SGHTA; CDR2 reads FQGNSA. Trimming left V 0 bases short and J 7 bases short, with 16 bases between. The CDR3 consists of 15 residues. The CDR3 spells CASSLATGPREEQYF. The CDR3 DNA is TGTGCCAGCAGCTTAGCCACAGGACCAAGGGAGGAGCAGTACTTC.

This clonotype was counted at least ten times. The chain employs TRBV4-1 and TRBJ1-6; no reliable D call. The length of the CDR3 is 13 residues. Looked up from germline, CDR1 is MGHRA and CDR2 is YSYEKL. Trimming stripped 4 bases from V and 8 bases from J, with 9 bases between. CDR3 coding DNA: TGCGCCAGCAGCCTGGCAAGAGATTCACCCCTCCACTTT. This gives the protein CASSLARDSPLHF.

The chain recombines TRBV12-3 or TRBV12-4 with TRBJ2-4; D is possibly TRBD1 or TRBD2 (5 bases each). The CDR3 loop spans 15 amino acids. Trimming removed 4 bases from V and 4 bases from J, with 14 bases in between. The CDR3, as DNA: TGTGCCAGCAGTTCCGGCGACAGCGGAAAAAACATTCAGTACTTC. It encodes CASSSGDSGKNIQYF.

This clonotype was counted at least ten times. The rearrangement uses TRBV20-1 and TRBJ1-5; 9 nucleotides line up with TRBD1. Unmatched junction bases numbered 9, after V lost 0 bases and J lost 6 bases. Germline-derived CDR1 and CDR2 are DFQATT and SNEGSKA (reference sequence). The CDR3 loop spans 16 amino acids. The CDR3 DNA follows: TGCAGTGCTAGAGACGCGGACAGGGGCGGGGGTCAGCCCCAGCATTTT. Protein product: CSARDADRGGGQPQHF.

This chain links TRBV20-1 with TRBJ1-5, with D perhaps matching TRBD1 (6 bases). Germline V CDR1 and CDR2: DFQATT, SNEGSKA (reference sequence). This CDR3 has 15 amino acids. Trimming removed 6 bases from V and 0 bases from J, with 15 bases in between. CDR3 nucleotide sequence: TGCAGTGCCACCGACAGGATCCATAGCAATCAGCCCCAGCATTTT. Amino acids: CSATDRIHSNQPQHF.

This clonotype was counted ten times or more. The chain couples TRBV11-2 to TRBJ1-6; 8 bases agree with TRBD1. There are 14 residues in the CDR3. V shed 0 bases and J 9 bases; nucleotides not matched to a gene: 1. Germline CDR1 and CDR2: SGHAT and FQNNGV. CDR3: CASSLDRGRSPLHF. The CDR3 DNA is TGTGCCAGCAGCTTAGACAGGGGGCGTTCACCCCTCCACTTT.

This clonotype came up many times. This chain links TRBV6-5 with TRBJ2-7; 10 bases match TRBD2. The CDR3 covers 15 residues. Per germline, CDR1 MNHEY and CDR2 SVGAGI. With V trimmed by 7 bases and J by 1 base, 7 bases remained unmatched. In DNA form, the CDR3 reads TGTGCCAGCACCATTCGGACTAGCGGATCCTACGAGCAGTACTTC. The encoded protein is CASTIRTSGSYEQYF.

This clonotype was counted many times. J is TRBJ2-4 and V is TRBV28; D might be TRBD2 (5 bases). V lost 4 bases, J lost 0 bases, and 19 bases lay in between. Per germline, CDR1 MDHEN and CDR2 SYDVKM. This CDR3 contains 18 residues. The CDR3 region is CASSSGRLRAIAKNIQYF. The CDR3 DNA reads as TGTGCCAGCAGTTCTGGACGACTGCGGGCCATAGCCAAAAACATTCAGTACTTC.